This T cell receptor (beta chain) was sequenced for a study of technical replicates of blood from several donors. Measured with immunoSEQ multiplex PCR; TCRdb has only the in-frame clones, and not every one. This table holds around 58,000 clones, more than 85% found once. Per the germline V gene, CDR1 is SGHTA and CDR2 is FQGNSA. V was cut by 5 bases and J by 2 bases, with 9 bases left in between. The length of the CDR3 is 13 residues. The clonotype comes from a human donor in good health. Some clones in this sample may be carry-over from other donors' samples. Sequenced: PBMCs. This chain connects TRBV7-2 to TRBJ1-2, with D perhaps TRBD1 (5 bases). CDR3 in amino acids: CASSQQVNYGYTF. CDR3 sequence (DNA): TGTGCCAGCAGCCAACAGGTGAACTATGGCTACACCTTC.